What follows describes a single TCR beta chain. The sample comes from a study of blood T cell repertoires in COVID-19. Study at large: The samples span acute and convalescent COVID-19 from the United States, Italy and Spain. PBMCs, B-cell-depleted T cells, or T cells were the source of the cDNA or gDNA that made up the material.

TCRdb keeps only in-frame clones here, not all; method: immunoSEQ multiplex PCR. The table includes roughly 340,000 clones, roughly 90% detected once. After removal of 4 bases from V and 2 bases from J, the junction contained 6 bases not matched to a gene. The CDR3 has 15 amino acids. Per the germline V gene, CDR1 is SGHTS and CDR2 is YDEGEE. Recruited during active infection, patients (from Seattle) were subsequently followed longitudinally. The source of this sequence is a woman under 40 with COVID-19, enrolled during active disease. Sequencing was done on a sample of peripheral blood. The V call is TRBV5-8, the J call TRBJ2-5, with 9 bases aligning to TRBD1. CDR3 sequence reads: CASSDRDRAQETQYF. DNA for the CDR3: TGTGCCAGCAGCGACCGGGACAGGGCTCAAGAGACCCAGTACTTC. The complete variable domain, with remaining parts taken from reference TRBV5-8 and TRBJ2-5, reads EAGVTQSPTHLIKTRGQQATLRCSPISGHTSVYWYQQALGLGLQFLLWYDEGEERNRGNFPPRFSGRQFPNYSSELNVNALELEDSALYLCASSDRDRAQETQYFGPGTRLLVL.